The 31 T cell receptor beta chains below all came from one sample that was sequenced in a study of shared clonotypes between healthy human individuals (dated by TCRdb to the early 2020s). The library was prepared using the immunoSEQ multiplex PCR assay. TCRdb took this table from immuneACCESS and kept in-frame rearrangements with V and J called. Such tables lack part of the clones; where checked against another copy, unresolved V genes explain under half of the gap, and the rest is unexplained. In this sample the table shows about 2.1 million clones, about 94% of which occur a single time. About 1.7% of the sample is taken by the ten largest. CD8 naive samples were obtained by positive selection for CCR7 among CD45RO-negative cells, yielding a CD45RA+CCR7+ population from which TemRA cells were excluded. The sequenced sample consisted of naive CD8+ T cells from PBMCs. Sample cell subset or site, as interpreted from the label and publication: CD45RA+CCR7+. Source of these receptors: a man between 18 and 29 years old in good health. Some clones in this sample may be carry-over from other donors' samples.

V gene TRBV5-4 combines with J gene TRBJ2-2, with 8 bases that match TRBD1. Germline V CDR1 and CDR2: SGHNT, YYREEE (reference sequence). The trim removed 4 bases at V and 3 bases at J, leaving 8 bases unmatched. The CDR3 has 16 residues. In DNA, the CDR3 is TGTGCCAGCAGCGACGGACAGGGCCCTTACACCGGGGAGCTGTTTTTT. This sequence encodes CASSDGQGPYTGELFF.

The CDR3 spells CASQESGFQTEQYF. The CDR3 DNA reads as TGTGCCAGCCAGGAATCAGGGTTCCAGACCGAGCAGTACTTC. V gene TRBV27 combines with J gene TRBJ2-7; possible D gene TRBD1, 5 bases. Germline CDR1 and CDR2: MNHEY and SMNVEV (reference sequence). V was cut by 8 bases and J by 6 bases, with 20 bases left in between. This CDR3 comprises 14 residues.

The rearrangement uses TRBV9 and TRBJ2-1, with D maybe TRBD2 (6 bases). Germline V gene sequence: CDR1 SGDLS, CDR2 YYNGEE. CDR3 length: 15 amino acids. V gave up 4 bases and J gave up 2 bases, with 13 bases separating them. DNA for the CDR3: TGTGCCAGCAGCCAGGCGGGATTCACCTACAATGAGCAGTTCTTC. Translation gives CASSQAGFTYNEQFF.

As DNA, the CDR3 is TGTGCCAGCAGCTCCAGGGGGAGGGCCGAGACCCAGTACTTC. It yields the protein CASSSRGRAETQYF. The chain carries TRBV7-2 and TRBJ2-5; D tentatively reads TRBD1 or TRBD2 (7 bases each). This CDR3 has 14 amino acids. Germline values: CDR1 SGHTA, CDR2 FQGNSA. V was shortened by 4 bases and J by 5 bases, with 14 bases between the two germline ends.

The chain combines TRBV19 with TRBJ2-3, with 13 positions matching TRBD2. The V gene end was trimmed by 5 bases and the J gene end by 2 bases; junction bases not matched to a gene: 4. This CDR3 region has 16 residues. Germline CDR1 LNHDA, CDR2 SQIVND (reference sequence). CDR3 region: CASSATSGRNTDTQYF. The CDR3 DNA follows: TGTGCCAGTAGTGCGACTAGCGGGAGGAACACAGATACGCAGTATTTT.

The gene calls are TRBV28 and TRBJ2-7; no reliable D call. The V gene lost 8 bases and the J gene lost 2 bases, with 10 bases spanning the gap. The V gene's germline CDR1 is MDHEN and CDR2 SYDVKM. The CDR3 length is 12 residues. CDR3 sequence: CASGVGAYEQYF. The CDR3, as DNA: TGTGCCAGCGGGGTCGGCGCCTACGAGCAGTACTTC.

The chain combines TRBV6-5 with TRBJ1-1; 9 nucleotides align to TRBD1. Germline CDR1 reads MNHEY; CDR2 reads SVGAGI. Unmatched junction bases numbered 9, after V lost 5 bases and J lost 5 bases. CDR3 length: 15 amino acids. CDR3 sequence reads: CASSGPGTGRTEAFF. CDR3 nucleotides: TGTGCCAGCAGTGGCCCGGGGACAGGGAGGACTGAAGCTTTCTTT.

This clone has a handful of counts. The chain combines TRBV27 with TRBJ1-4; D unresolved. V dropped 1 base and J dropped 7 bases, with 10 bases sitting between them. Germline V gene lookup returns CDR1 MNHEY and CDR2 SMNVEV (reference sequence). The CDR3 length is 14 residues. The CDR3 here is CASSLYWEGEKLFF. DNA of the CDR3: TGTGCCAGCAGTTTATACTGGGAGGGTGAAAAACTGTTTTTT.

The CDR3 spells CASSAGEDWHEQYF. DNA of the CDR3: TGTGCCAGCAGCGCAGGGGAGGACTGGCACGAGCAGTACTTC. This sequence joins TRBV7-9 and TRBJ2-7; the D gene could be TRBD1 or TRBD2 (6 bases each). The CDR3 loop spans 14 amino acids. Germline V gene data show CDR1 as SEHNR and CDR2 as FQNEAQ (reference sequence). Trimming removed 5 bases at V and 5 bases at J, with 16 bases between.

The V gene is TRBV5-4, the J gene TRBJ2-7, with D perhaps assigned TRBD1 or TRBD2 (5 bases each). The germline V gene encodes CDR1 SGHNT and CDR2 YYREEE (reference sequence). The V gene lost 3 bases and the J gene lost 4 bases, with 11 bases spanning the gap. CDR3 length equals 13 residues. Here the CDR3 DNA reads TGTGCCAGCAGCTCCGGGGACGAGTACGAGCAGTACTTC. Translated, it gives CASSSGDEYEQYF.

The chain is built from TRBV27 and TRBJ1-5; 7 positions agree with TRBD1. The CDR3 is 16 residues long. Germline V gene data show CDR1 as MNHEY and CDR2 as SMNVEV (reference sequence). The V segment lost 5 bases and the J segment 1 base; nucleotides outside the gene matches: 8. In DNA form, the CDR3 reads TGTGCCAGCAGTACAACCGGGACAGAGAGCAATCAGCCCCAGCATTTT. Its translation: CASSTTGTESNQPQHF.

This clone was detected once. Written as DNA, the CDR3 is TGCAGCACAGATACGCAGTATTTT. It specifies CSTDTQYF. V usage is TRBV29-1 and J usage is TRBJ2-3; D remains ambiguous. The CDR3 is made up of 8 amino acids. Germline V lookup: CDR1 SQVTM, CDR2 ANQGSEA. Deletions cut 8 bases from V and 3 bases from J, with 0 bases between.

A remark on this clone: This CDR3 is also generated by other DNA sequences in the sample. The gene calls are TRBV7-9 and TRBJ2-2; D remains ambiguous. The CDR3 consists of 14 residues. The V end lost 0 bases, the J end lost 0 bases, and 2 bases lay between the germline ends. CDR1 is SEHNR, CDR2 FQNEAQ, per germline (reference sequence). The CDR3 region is CASSLASNTGELFF. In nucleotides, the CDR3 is TGTGCCAGCAGCTTAGCTTCGAACACCGGGGAGCTGTTTTTT.

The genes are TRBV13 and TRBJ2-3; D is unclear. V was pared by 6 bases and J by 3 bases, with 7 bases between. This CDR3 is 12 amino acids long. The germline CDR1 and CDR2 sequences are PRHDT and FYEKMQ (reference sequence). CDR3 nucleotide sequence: TGTGCCAGCAGTACGACGACAGATACGCAGTATTTT. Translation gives CASSTTTDTQYF.

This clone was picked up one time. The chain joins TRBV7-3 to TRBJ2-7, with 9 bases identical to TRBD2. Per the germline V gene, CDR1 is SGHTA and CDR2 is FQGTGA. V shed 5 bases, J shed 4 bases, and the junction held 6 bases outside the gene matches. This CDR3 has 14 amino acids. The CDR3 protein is CASSPIAGGYEQYF. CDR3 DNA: TGTGCCAGCAGCCCAATTGCGGGAGGGTACGAGCAGTACTTC.

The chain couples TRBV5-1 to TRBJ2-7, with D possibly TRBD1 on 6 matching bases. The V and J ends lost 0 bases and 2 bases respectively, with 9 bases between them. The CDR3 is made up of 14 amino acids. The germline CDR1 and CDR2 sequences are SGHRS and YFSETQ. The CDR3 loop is CASSLATGPYEQYF. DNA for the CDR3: TGCGCCAGCAGCTTGGCTACAGGGCCCTACGAGCAGTACTTC.

CDR3 DNA sequence: TGTGCCATCGCCCCCGGGATGCCTTATGGCTACACCTTC. It translates to CAIAPGMPYGYTF. This chain uses TRBV10-3 with TRBJ1-2; D not certain. The V end was cut by 8 bases, the J end by 5 bases, with 15 bases between. CDR1 is ENHRY and CDR2 is SYGVKD in the germline V gene. The CDR3 is 13 amino acids.

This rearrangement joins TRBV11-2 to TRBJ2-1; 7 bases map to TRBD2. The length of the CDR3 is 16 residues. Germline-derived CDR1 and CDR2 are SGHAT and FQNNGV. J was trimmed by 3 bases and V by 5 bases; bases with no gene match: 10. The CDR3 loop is CASSPLSGASYNEQFF. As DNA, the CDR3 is TGTGCCAGCAGCCCCCTAAGCGGGGCGAGCTACAATGAGCAGTTCTTC.

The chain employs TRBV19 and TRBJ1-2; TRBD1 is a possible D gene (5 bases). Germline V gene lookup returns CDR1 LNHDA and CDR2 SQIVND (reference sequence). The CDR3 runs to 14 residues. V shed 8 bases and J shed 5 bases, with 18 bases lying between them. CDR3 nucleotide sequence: TGTGCCAGTTCCGCGAGGGGACTCCTATATGGCTACACCTTC. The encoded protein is CASSARGLLYGYTF. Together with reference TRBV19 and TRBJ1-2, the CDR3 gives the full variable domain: DGGITQSPKYLFRKEGQNVTLSCEQNLNHDAMYWYRQDPGQGLRLIYYSQIVNDFQKGDIAEGYSVSREKKESFPLTVTSAQKNPTAFYLCASSARGLLYGYTFGSGTRLTVV.

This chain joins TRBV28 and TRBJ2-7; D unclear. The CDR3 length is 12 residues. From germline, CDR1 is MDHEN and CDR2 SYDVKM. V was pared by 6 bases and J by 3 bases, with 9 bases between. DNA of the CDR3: TGTGCCAGCAGCTCGGCCGTCTACGAGCAGTACTTC. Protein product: CASSSAVYEQYF.

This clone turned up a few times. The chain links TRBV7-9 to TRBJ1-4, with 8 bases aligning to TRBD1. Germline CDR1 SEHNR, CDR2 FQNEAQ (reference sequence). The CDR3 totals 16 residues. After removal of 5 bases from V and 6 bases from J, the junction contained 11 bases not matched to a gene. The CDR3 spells CASSDHRRTGYEKLFF. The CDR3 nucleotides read TGTGCCAGCAGCGATCACAGAAGGACAGGGTATGAAAAACTGTTTTTT.

The CDR3 protein is CASSQFLGRGTEAFF. The CDR3 DNA follows: TGTGCCAGCAGCCAATTTTTGGGGCGGGGAACTGAAGCTTTCTTT. The V and J genes are TRBV16 and TRBJ1-1; possibly TRBD1 for D (5 bases). The CDR3 loop spans 15 amino acids. Germline V CDR1 and CDR2: KGHSY, FQNENV. Trimming removed 1 base from V and 5 bases from J, with 14 bases in between.

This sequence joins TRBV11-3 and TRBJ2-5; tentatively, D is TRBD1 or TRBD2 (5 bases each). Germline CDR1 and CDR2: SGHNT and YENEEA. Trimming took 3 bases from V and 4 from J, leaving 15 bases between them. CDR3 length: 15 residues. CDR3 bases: TGTGCCAGCAGCTTCCGGGGCTCGGTCCGAGAGACCCAGTACTTC. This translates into CASSFRGSVRETQYF.

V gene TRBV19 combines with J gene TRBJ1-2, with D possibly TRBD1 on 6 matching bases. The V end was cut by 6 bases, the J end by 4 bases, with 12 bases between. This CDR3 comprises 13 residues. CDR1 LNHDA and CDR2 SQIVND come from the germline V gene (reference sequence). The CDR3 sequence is CASSEQGGYGYTF. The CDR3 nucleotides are TGTGCCAGTAGCGAACAGGGCGGCTATGGCTACACCTTC.

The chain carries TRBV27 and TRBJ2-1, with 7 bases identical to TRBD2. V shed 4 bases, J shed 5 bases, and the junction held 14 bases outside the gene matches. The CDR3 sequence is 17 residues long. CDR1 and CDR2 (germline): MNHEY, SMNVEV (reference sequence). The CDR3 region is CASSSKTSAGPDNEQFF. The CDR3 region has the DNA TGTGCCAGCAGTTCTAAGACGTCAGCGGGACCCGACAATGAGCAGTTCTTC.

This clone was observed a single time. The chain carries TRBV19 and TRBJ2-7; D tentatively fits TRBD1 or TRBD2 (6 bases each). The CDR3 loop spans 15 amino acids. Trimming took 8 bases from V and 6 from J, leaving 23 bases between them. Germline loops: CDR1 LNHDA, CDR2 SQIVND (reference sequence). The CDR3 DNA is TGTGCCAGTTGGGGGCCTGGGACTCGGAAGGGCGAGCAGTACTTC. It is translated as CASWGPGTRKGEQYF.

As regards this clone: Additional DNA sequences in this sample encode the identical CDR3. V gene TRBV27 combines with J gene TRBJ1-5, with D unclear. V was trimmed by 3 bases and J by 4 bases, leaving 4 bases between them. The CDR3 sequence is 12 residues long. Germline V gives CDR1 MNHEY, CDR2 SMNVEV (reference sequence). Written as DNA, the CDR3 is TGTGCCAGCAGTTTCGGAAATCAGCCCCAGCATTTT. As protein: CASSFGNQPQHF.

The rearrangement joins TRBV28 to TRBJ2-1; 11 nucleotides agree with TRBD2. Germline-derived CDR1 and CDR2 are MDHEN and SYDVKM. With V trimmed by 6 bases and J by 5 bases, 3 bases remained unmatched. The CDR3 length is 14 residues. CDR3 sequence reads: CASSVAGGNNEQFF. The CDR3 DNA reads TGTGCCAGCAGCGTAGCGGGAGGGAACAATGAGCAGTTCTTC.

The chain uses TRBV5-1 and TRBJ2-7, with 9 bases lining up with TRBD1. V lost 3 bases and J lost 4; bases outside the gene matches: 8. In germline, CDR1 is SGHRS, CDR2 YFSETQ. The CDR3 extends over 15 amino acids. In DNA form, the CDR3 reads TGCGCCAGCAGCTCCGGGCGGGGACAGGGATACGAGCAGTACTTC. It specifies CASSSGRGQGYEQYF.

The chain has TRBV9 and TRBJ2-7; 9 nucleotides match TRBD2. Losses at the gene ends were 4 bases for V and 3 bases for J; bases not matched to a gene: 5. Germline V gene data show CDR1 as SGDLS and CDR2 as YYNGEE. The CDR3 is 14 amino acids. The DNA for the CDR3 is TGTGCCAGCAGCCCCGGGACTAGCAACTACGAGCAGTACTTC. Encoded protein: CASSPGTSNYEQYF.

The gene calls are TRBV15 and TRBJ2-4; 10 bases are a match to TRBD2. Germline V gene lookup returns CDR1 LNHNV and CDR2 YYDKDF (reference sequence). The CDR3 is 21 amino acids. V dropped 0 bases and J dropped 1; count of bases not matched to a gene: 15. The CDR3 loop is CATSRDFVASGSWSAKNIQYF. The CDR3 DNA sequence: TGTGCCACCAGCAGAGATTTTGTGGCTAGCGGGAGTTGGTCGGCCAAAAACATTCAGTACTTC.